Detailed here is one T cell receptor beta chain. What it recognizes is unknown. The data stem from a study of cytomegalovirus exposure and HLA in healthy donors. CDR1 and CDR2 from the germline V gene are SGHDT and YYEEEE. The CDR3 sequence is 14 residues long. V lost 0 bases and J 5 bases, leaving 9 bases between the germline ends. Points from the study as a whole: When analyzed later, the rates of TCR association showed variation by HLA locus, with DRB1 the most and HLA-C the fewest.

PCR used 60 Vbeta primers and 13 Jbeta primers. Data came from immunoSEQ multiplex PCR; TCRdb stores just in-frame clones and leaves some out. The data show over 150,000 clones, with over 70% seen just once and roughly 1.2% held by the top ten. The sequencing input was PBMCs. This chain uses TRBV5-6 with TRBJ1-5; TRBD1 might be the D (6 bases). The clonotype was recovered from a boy aged 2 to 10 in good health and CMV-seronegative. Here the CDR3 reads CASSLGAGDQPQHF. CDR3 DNA sequence: TGTGCCAGCAGCTTGGGCGCAGGGGATCAGCCCCAGCATTTT.